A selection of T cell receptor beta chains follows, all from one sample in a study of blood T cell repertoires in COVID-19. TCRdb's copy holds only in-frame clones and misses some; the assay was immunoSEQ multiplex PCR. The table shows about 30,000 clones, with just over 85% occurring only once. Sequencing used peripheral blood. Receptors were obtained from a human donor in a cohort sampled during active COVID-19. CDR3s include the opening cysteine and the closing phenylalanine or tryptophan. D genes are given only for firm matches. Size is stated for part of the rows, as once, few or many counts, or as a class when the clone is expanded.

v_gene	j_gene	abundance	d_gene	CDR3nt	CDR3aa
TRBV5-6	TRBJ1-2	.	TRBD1	TGTGCCAGCAGCTTGGGCGACAGGGAAGGGTATGGCTACACCTTC	CASSLGDREGYGYTF
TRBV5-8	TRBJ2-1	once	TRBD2	TGTGCCAGCAGCTGGGCCTGGGGGGGCTACAATGAGCAGTTCTTC	CASSWAWGGYNEQFF
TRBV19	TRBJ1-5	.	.	TGTGCCAGTAACAGGGTCAGTCAGCCCCAGCATTTT	CASNRVSQPQHF
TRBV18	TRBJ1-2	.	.	TGTGCCAGCTCACCACTAAATCAGGATAACTATGGCTACACCTTC	CASSPLNQDNYGYTF
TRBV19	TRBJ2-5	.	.	TGTGCCAGTAGTGCCCATCTTCGGGGATCCGGCGTGGAGACCCAGTACTTC	CASSAHLRGSGVETQYF
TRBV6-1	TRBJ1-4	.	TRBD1	TGTGCCAGCAGTGATATGCGTCAGGGGGCGCTTAATGAAAAACTGTTTTTT	CASSDMRQGALNEKLFF
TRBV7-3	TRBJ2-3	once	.	TGTGCCAGCAGCCCCGCCGGACAGAGCACAGATACGCAGTATTTT	CASSPAGQSTDTQYF
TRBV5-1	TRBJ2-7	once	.	TGCGCCAGCAGCCTCGGGTACTCCTACGAGCAGTACTTC	CASSLGYSYEQYF
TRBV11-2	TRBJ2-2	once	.	TGTGCCAGCAGCCCATCACCCAGCGGGGAGCTGTTTTTT	CASSPSPSGELFF
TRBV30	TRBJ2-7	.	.	TGTGCCTGGAGCCCCAGGGCCAGGGGGAGGCATGGGCTAGACGAGCAGTACTTC	CAWSPRARGRHGLDEQYF
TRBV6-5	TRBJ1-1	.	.	TGTGCCAGCAGACGCAGGGGTTCCGACACTGAAGCTTTCTTT	CASRRRGSDTEAFF
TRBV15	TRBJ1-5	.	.	TGTGCCACCAGCCTGGAGACAGGCCGGGATCAGCCCCAGCATTTT	CATSLETGRDQPQHF
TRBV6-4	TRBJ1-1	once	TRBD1	TGTGCCAGCAGCCCTCGGACAGGCTACGGCGAAGCTTTCTTT	CASSPRTGYGEAFF
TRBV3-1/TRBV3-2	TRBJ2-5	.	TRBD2	TGTGCCAGCAGCCAAGGCCTAGCGGGGGGCAACACCGGCGGGGCCCAGTACTTC	CASSQGLAGGNTGGAQYF
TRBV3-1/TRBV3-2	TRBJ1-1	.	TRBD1	TGTGCCAGCAGCCAAGGGGGACAGGGATCTTTCTTT	CASSQGGQGSFF
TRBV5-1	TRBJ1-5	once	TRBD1	TGCGCCAGCAGCCCAGGGGGCTCCAATCAGCCCCAGCATTTT	CASSPGGSNQPQHF
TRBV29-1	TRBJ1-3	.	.	TGCAGCGTTTTGGAGCACTCTGGAAACACCATATATTTT	CSVLEHSGNTIYF
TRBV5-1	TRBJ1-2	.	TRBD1	TGCGCCAGCAGCAGGCTACAGGGGACTAACTATGGCTACACCTTC	CASSRLQGTNYGYTF
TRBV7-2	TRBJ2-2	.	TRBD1	TGTGCCAGTAGCTTAGAGTCCCAGACAGGGGCCGGGGAGCTGTTTTTT	CASSLESQTGAGELFF
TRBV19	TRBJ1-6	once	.	TGTGCCAGTAGTATAGGCCGAGACTATAATTCACCCCTCCACTTT	CASSIGRDYNSPLHF
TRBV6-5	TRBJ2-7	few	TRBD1	TGTGCCAGCAGTTCCCTATTCGGGACAGGGGCCGAGCAGTACTTC	CASSSLFGTGAEQYF
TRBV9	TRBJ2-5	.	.	TGTGCCAGCAGCGTAGGACACAAAACCGCGGAGACCCAGTACTTC	CASSVGHKTAETQYF
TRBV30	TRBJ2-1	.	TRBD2	TGTGCCTGGACCCCTGGACTAGCGGGGGGGATACCGAAATCCCGAAATGAGCAGTTCTTC	CAWTPGLAGGIPKSRNEQFF
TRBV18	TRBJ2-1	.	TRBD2	TGTGCCAGCTCACTTGGGCCAGCGGGGACGAATGAGCAGTTCTTC	CASSLGPAGTNEQFF
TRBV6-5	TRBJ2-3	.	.	TGTGCCAGCAGTTACCTAGGGGTTAGCACAGATACGCAGTATTTT	CASSYLGVSTDTQYF
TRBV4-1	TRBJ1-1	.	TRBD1	TGCGCCAGCAGCCAAGAATACCACAGGGGGCGAGGAGCTTTCTTT	CASSQEYHRGRGAFF
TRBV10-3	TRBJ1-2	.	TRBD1	TGTGCCATCAGTGAGTCGGGTGGGACAGGGGGCGTAAACTATGGCTACACCTTC	CAISESGGTGGVNYGYTF
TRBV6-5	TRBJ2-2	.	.	TGTGCCAGCAGTTACAGGCCCGCGGGCGGGGAGCTGTTTTTT	CASSYRPAGGELFF
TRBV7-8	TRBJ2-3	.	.	TGTGCCAGCAGCCCCACCACTCTGGCGGGGAGCACAGATACGCAGTATTTT	CASSPTTLAGSTDTQYF
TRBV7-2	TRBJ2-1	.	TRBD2	TGTGCCAGCAGCTTTCTGGGGGGGAATAATCTTGGGAACAATGAGCAGTTCTTC	CASSFLGGNNLGNNEQFF
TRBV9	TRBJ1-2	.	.	TGTGCCAGCAGCGTAGGAGCAGGGGCCTATGGCTACACCTTC	CASSVGAGAYGYTF
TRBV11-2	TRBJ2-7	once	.	TGTGCCAGCAGCCCCGCGGGACAGACCTACGAGCAGTACTTC	CASSPAGQTYEQYF
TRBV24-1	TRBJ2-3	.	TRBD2	TGTGCCACCAGTGACCCCTCCCCTAGCGGGGGCACAGATACGCAGTATTTT	CATSDPSPSGGTDTQYF
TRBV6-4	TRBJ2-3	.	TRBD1	TGTGCCAGCAGTGACGAGGGGGCAACAGATACGCAGTATTTT	CASSDEGATDTQYF
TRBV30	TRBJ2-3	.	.	TGTGCCTGGACGGTGCGGGGCACAGATACGCAGTATTTT	CAWTVRGTDTQYF
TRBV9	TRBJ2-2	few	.	TGTGCCAGCAGCGGACAGAACACCGGGGAGCTGTTTTTT	CASSGQNTGELFF
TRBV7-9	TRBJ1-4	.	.	TGTGCCAGCAGCTTATCAATGGGAGAAGGGGAAAAACTGTTTTTT	CASSLSMGEGEKLFF
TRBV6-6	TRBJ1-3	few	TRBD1	TGTGCCAGCAGTTTTCCGACAGGGACTAGGGGAAACACCATATATTTT	CASSFPTGTRGNTIYF
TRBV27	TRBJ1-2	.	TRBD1	TGTGCCAGCAGTCCTGGCCGGACAGGACTCAATGGCTACACCTTC	CASSPGRTGLNGYTF
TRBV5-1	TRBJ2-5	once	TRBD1	TGCGCCAGCAGTATGGAAGGAACAGGGGGCTGGGAGACCCAGTACTTC	CASSMEGTGGWETQYF
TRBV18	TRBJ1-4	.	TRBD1	TGTGCCAGCTCACCAAGGACAGGGTCTAATGAAAAACTGTTTTTT	CASSPRTGSNEKLFF
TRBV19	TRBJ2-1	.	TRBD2	TGTGCCAGTAGTCTGCTAGCGGGGGGCCTCTACAATGAGCAGTTCTTC	CASSLLAGGLYNEQFF
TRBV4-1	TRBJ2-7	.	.	TGCGCCAGCAGCCCATTTACGAGGCCCTACGAGCAGTACTTC	CASSPFTRPYEQYF
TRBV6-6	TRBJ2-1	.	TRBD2	TGTGCCAGCAGCTTCGTGACTAGCGGGGGGGCCTCTGAGCAGTTCTTC	CASSFVTSGGASEQFF
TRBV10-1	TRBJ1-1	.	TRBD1	TGCGCCAGCAGTTCAGGGGGGTCGAACACTGAAGCTTTCTTT	CASSSGGSNTEAFF
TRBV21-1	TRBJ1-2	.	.	TGTGCCAGCAGCCGTGGGCTCAGGGGCCCCATAGGGTATGGCTACACCTTC	CASSRGLRGPIGYGYTF
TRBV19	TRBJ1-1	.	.	TGTGCCAGTAGTGCCCATGAGACAGTCTCTGAAGCTTTCTTT	CASSAHETVSEAFF
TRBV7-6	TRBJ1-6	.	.	TGTGCCAGCAGCCCGACAGCGTTATATAATTCACCCCTCCACTTT	CASSPTALYNSPLHF
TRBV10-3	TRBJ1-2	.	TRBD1	TGTGCCATCGCACCGGGACAGGAGGGCGGCTACACCTTC	CAIAPGQEGGYTF
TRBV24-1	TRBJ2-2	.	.	TGTGCCACCCAGGGTAACACCGGGGAGCTGTTTTTT	CATQGNTGELFF
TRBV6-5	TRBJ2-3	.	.	TGTGCCAGCAGGACCGGGGGGCTGGCAGATACGCAGTATTTT	CASRTGGLADTQYF
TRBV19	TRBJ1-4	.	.	TGTGCCAGCACATTCCTGGGGGGGGCTAGTGAAAAACTGTTTTTT	CASTFLGGASEKLFF
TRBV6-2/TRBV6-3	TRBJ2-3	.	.	TGTGCCAGCAGTGACTCTAGTCGCACGCAGTATTTT	CASSDSSRTQYF
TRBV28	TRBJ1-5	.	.	TGTGCCAGCAGTTTAGGGGGGGCTCATCAGCCCCAGCATTTT	CASSLGGAHQPQHF
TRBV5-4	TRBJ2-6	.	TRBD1	TGTGCCAGCAGCTTACAGGGGGCAGGGGCCAACGTCCTGACTTTC	CASSLQGAGANVLTF